The 21 T cell receptor beta chains below were found in one sample sequenced in a study of breast tumors, draining lymph nodes, adjacent tissues. Axillary draining lymph nodes of breast cancer patients supplied the node samples. TCRdb itself ran the multiplex PCR reads through MiXCR, one entry per CDR3 protein. The sample has about 230,000 distinct CDR3 sequences, roughly 32% seen once; the top ten hold 1.4%. The sample comprised axillary lymph node tissue. The receptors here all came from a female donor with breast cancer. Some clones in this sample may be carry-over from other donors' samples.

Remarks on this clonotype: One end of the junction is discordant with germline, which a read error may explain. The V and J genes are TRBV24-1 and TRBJ2-5; a possible D gene is TRBD2 (7 bases). The CDR3 has 18 residues. Germline CDR1 reads KGHDR; CDR2 reads SFDVKD. The CDR3 region is CAASSLIGGHGTQETQYF. The CDR3 DNA reads TGTGCCGCCAGTAGCCTAATCGGGGGGCACGGTACCCAGGAGACCCAGTACTTC.

In its sample, this clonotype was seen many times. This chain uses TRBV6-2 or TRBV6-3 with TRBJ2-7, with D perhaps matching TRBD1 or TRBD2 (5 bases each). V was clipped by 5 bases and J by 1 base, with 15 bases between them. CDR3 length equals 15 residues. The germline gives CDR1 MNHEY, CDR2 SVGEGT. CDR3 sequence reads: CASSRSGTESYEQYF. For the CDR3, the DNA is TGTGCCAGCAGTCGATCCGGGACGGAATCCTACGAGCAGTACTTC.

This clonotype occurred a few times. A much larger clone differs from this one at a single base, so this may be a read error. The CDR3 nucleotides are TGCAGTGCTAGAGATATAGGGGGGAAGACCTCCTACAATGAGCAGTTCTTC. This gives the protein CSARDIGGKTSYNEQFF. The chain recombines TRBV20-1 with TRBJ2-1; D may correspond to TRBD1 or TRBD2 (6 bases each). From germline, CDR1 is DFQATT and CDR2 SNEGSKA (reference sequence). The CDR3 totals 17 residues. The V and J ends lost 0 bases and 0 bases respectively, with 15 bases between them.

The sample holds many counts of this clonotype. This chain connects TRBV5-1 to TRBJ2-2; 9 bases fit TRBD1. Germline trimming cut 2 bases from V and 5 bases from J; bases unmatched to any gene: 7. The CDR3 runs 16 residues. Per the germline V gene, CDR1 is SGHRS and CDR2 is YFSETQ. The CDR3, as DNA: TGCGCCAGCAGCTTTCCGGGGACAGGGTTTACCGGGGAGCTGTTTTTT. Translating gives CASSFPGTGFTGELFF.

Remarks on this clonotype: The germline gene is not matched at one end of the junction; a read error may be the cause. The chain has TRBV3-1 and TRBJ2-3; D gene uncertain. CDR3 length equals 11 residues. CDR1 is LGHDT, CDR2 YNNKEL, per germline (reference sequence). In DNA form, the CDR3 reads TGTGACAGCAGCATAGGGGATACGCAGTATTTT. It yields the protein CDSSIGDTQYF.

A remark on this clonotype: One end of the junction varies from germline; a read error may be responsible. V is TRBV7-3 and J is TRBJ2-1; D is perhaps TRBD1 (6 bases). The CDR3 spans 14 residues. CDR1 is SGHTA and CDR2 is FQGTGA in the germline V gene. This CDR3 reads CASSPPDRPSEQFF. In nucleotides, the CDR3 is TGCGCCAGCAGCCCGCCCGACAGGCCCAGTGAGCAGTTCTTC.

This clonotype was recorded at least ten times. V is TRBV10-2 and J is TRBJ1-5; the match to TRBD1 covers 7 bases. The CDR3 covers 15 residues. From germline, CDR1 is WSHSY and CDR2 SAAADI. V trimming: 6 bases; J trimming: 2 bases; junction bases outside the gene matches: 7. For the CDR3, the DNA is TGCGCCAGCAGCTTGTCCGGGACAGGCAATCAGCCCCAGCATTTT. As protein: CASSLSGTGNQPQHF.

This clonotype showed up many times. The rearrangement joins TRBV5-1 to TRBJ1-2; D is undetermined. From germline, CDR1 is SGHRS and CDR2 YFSETQ. This CDR3 contains 15 residues. Trimming pared 1 base from V and 7 bases from J, leaving 17 bases between. CDR3 loop: CASSLSTAALSGYTF. CDR3 coding DNA: TGCGCCAGCAGCTTGAGTACAGCCGCCCTCTCTGGCTACACCTTC.

The rearrangement joins TRBV2 to TRBJ2-1; D may match TRBD1 or TRBD2 (6 bases each). Trimming pared 9 bases from V and 9 bases from J, leaving 24 bases between. Germline loops: CDR1 SNHLY, CDR2 FYNNEI. This CDR3 region has 15 residues. The CDR3 DNA follows: TGTGCCAGTACTAGGGGGGCGGTTATTTTCGGTGAGCAGTTCTTC. Translated: CASTRGAVIFGEQFF.

V and J are TRBV29-1 and TRBJ1-6, with D possibly matching TRBD1 (5 bases). The CDR3 extends over 12 amino acids. Per germline, CDR1 SQVTM and CDR2 ANQGSEA. The V gene lost 3 bases and the J gene lost 9 bases, with 9 bases spanning the gap. The CDR3 DNA reads TGCAGCGTTGATTGGGGGGGTTCACCCCTCCACTTT. Its translation: CSVDWGGSPLHF.

This clonotype was seen ten or more times. The genes are TRBV4-3 and TRBJ1-3, with D uncertain. The V end was cut by 0 bases, the J end by 2 bases, with 8 bases between. Per the germline V gene, CDR1 is LGHNA and CDR2 is YSLEER. This CDR3 comprises 15 residues. CDR3 sequence reads: CASSQDRVTGNTIYF. The DNA for the CDR3 is TGCGCCAGCAGCCAAGATCGGGTGACTGGAAACACCATATATTTT.

Many counts were recorded for this clonotype. V usage is TRBV13 and J usage is TRBJ2-7; D call uncertain. The CDR3 has 14 residues. Trimming took off 1 base at V and 5 bases at J, with 12 bases between the two ends. CDR1 PRHDT and CDR2 FYEKMQ come from the germline V gene (reference sequence). The CDR3 region has the DNA TGTGCCAGCAGCTTAGTTGGCAGTATGGACGAGCAGTACTTC. Translation gives CASSLVGSMDEQYF.

This clonotype was seen at least ten times. The chain combines TRBV9 with TRBJ2-2; 8 nucleotides agree with TRBD2. CDR3 size: 16 residues. V shed 2 bases and J 3 bases; nucleotides not matched to a gene: 6. From germline, CDR1 is SGDLS and CDR2 YYNGEE. In DNA form, the CDR3 reads TGTGCCAGCAGCGTTACCGGGACTAGAGACACCGGGGAGCTGTTTTTT. Translated: CASSVTGTRDTGELFF.

This clonotype occurred many times. The chain links TRBV10-3 to TRBJ2-7, with 7 bases aligning to TRBD2. Germline V gives CDR1 ENHRY, CDR2 SYGVKD. The CDR3 extends over 14 amino acids. The V segment lost 6 bases and the J segment 5 bases; nucleotides outside the gene matches: 10. This CDR3 is CAIRPGTTLDEQYF. As DNA, the CDR3 is TGTGCCATCAGACCCGGGACTACTCTCGACGAGCAGTACTTC.

This clonotype was counted a few times. This CDR3 reads CASSYKDSYNEQFF. The CDR3, as DNA: TGTGCCAGCAGTTACAAGGACAGTTACAATGAGCAGTTCTTC. This sequence joins TRBV6-5 and TRBJ2-1; possibly TRBD1 for D (6 bases). CDR3 length: 14 amino acids. Germline V gives CDR1 MNHEY, CDR2 SVGAGI. The ends were cut back, 2 bases at V and 4 bases at J, with 9 bases in the middle.

This clonotype was recorded at least ten times. The chain employs TRBV19 and TRBJ2-1, with D possibly TRBD1 on 6 matching bases. The length of the CDR3 is 14 residues. V was trimmed by 7 bases and J by 2 bases, leaving 12 bases between them. The V gene's germline CDR1 is LNHDA and CDR2 SQIVND (reference sequence). In DNA, the CDR3 is TGTGCCAGTACTGGGGGCGGCACCTACAATGAGCAGTTCTTC. The encoded protein is CASTGGGTYNEQFF.

Within the sample, this clonotype is medium-sized. The V gene is TRBV7-8, the J gene TRBJ2-1; TRBD1 matches 8 bases. The CDR3 contains 16 residues. Germline-derived CDR1 and CDR2 are SGHVS and FQNEAQ. The junction had 5 bases not matched to a gene; V was cut back by 1 base and J by 3 bases. CDR3 sequence reads: CASSLEAGGFYNEQFF. The CDR3 nucleotides read TGTGCCAGCAGCTTAGAGGCAGGGGGCTTCTACAATGAGCAGTTCTTC.

This sequence joins TRBV7-9 and TRBJ1-1; D might be TRBD1 (6 bases). Germline V gives CDR1 SEHNR, CDR2 FQNEAQ (reference sequence). Between the trimmed V and J ends, which lost 2 bases and 6 bases, there was a span of 13 bases. CDR3 length: 14 amino acids. CDR3 DNA sequence: TGTGCCAGCAGCTTATCGGGGGGCGCCCCTGAAGCTTTCTTT. Its translation is CASSLSGGAPEAFF.

This clonotype was observed a handful of times. The rearrangement links TRBV19 to TRBJ1-1, with D possibly TRBD1 on 5 matching bases. The CDR3 runs to 13 residues. V was pared by 3 bases and J by 7 bases, with 12 bases between. Germline V gene lookup returns CDR1 LNHDA and CDR2 SQIVND (reference sequence). CDR3 nucleotide sequence: TGTGCCAGTAGTATCTGGCAGGGTGGTGAAGCTTTCTTT. Translation: CASSIWQGGEAFF.

This clonotype was observed many times. V is TRBV4-1 and J is TRBJ2-1, with D hard to call. The V end lost 1 base, the J end lost 0 bases, and 7 bases lay between the germline ends. The CDR3 extends over 15 amino acids. In germline, CDR1 is MGHRA, CDR2 YSYEKL. The CDR3 reads CASSQVSPSYNEQFF. The CDR3 DNA is TGCGCCAGCAGCCAAGTATCCCCCTCCTACAATGAGCAGTTCTTC.

This clonotype was observed at least ten times. J is TRBJ2-3 and V is TRBV7-2; no clear D. Germline CDR1 is SGHTA and CDR2 is FQGNSA. The CDR3 has 15 residues. V dropped 2 bases and J dropped 2 bases, with 11 bases sitting between them. The CDR3, as DNA: TGTGCCAGCAGCTTAATGGGGATAGTCACAGATACGCAGTATTTT. Its translation: CASSLMGIVTDTQYF.